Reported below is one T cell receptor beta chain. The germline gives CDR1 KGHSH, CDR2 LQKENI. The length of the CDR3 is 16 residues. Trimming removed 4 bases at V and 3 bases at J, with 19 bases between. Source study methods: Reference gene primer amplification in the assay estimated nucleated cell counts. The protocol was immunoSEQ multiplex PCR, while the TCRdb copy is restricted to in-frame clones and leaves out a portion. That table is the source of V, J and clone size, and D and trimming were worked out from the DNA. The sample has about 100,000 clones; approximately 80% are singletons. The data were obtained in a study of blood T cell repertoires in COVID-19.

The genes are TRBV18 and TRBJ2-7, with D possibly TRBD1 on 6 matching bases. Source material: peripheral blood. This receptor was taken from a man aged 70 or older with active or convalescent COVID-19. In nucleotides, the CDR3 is TGTGCCAGCTCACTTGCCGGGACACTGAATAACTACGAGCAGTACTTC. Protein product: CASSLAGTLNNYEQYF.